This TCR beta chain was captured by sequencing in a study of early T cells in non-severe SARS-CoV-2 infection. Study observations and caveats: Lookups in VDJdb leaned toward anti-spike CD8 responses and missed private and CD4 specificities.

As part of library construction, unique molecular identifiers were attached to individual cDNA molecules. TCRdb re-called the 5' RACE reads through MiXCR, storing one row per CDR3 protein. The table includes some 98,000 distinct CDR3 sequences, roughly 17% detected once. This CDR3 comprises 17 residues. Trimming at V came to 4 bases and at J to 1 base, leaving 6 bases not matched to a gene. Germline V gives CDR1 SGHNT, CDR2 YYREEE (reference sequence). Worth noting for this clonotype: Its antigen is as yet unknown.

The sequenced material came from whole blood. This receptor was obtained from an adult who was a healthcare worker with PCR-confirmed SARS-CoV-2 infection or an uninfected control (not recorded which). This chain links TRBV5-4 with TRBJ2-1, with 12 bases identical to TRBD2. The CDR3 DNA is TGTGCCAGCAGCGTAACTAGCGGGGGGTTTTCCTACAATGAGCAGTTCTTC. Translating gives CASSVTSGGFSYNEQFF. The full variable domain, its missing parts supplied by reference TRBV5-4 and TRBJ2-1, is ETGVTQSPTHLIKTRGQQVTLRCSSQSGHNTVSWYQQALGQGPQFIFQYYREEENGRGNFPPRFSGLQFPNYSSELNVNALELDDSALYLCASSVTSGGFSYNEQFFGPGTRLTVL.